Presented here are 3 T cell receptor beta chains from one specimen sequenced in a study of blood T cells in healthy people across ages. Primed by a sample-barcoded 5' primer and a J-beta primer mix, a second PCR proceeded for about 6 to 12 cycles. TCRdb re-called the 5' RACE reads with MiXCR, one entry per CDR3 protein. Among over 1.5 million distinct CDR3 sequences listed, around half were seen once. Sequencing was performed on blood. These receptors were collected from a woman in her forties in good health.

V is TRBV6-2 or TRBV6-3 and J is TRBJ2-5; no definite D call. This CDR3 has 11 residues. Germline V CDR1 and CDR2: MNHEY, SVGEGT. V was clipped by 6 bases and J by 4 bases, with 6 bases between them. This chain's CDR3 is CASRILETQYF. Here the CDR3 DNA reads TGTGCCAGCAGGATTCTAGAGACCCAGTACTTC.

The sample holds a few counts of this clonotype. This may be a read error: a much more frequent sequence differs by one nucleotide. This chain uses TRBV10-3 with TRBJ2-1, with no clear D. The CDR3 is 11 amino acids. Germline CDR1 is ENHRY and CDR2 is SYGVKD. V lost 5 bases and J lost 2, with 1 base in between. Written as DNA, the CDR3 is TGTGCCATCAGTACCTACAATGAGCAGTTCTTC. As protein: CAISTYNEQFF.

The J gene is TRBJ2-3, the V gene TRBV20-1; no clear D gene. Trimming shortened V by 3 bases and J by 2 bases, and 9 bases separated the two germline ends. The CDR3 runs to 13 residues. Per germline, CDR1 DFQATT and CDR2 SNEGSKA (reference sequence). CDR3 coding DNA: TGCAGTGCTAGTTTGGGATCCACAGATACGCAGTATTTT. Translating it yields CSASLGSTDTQYF.